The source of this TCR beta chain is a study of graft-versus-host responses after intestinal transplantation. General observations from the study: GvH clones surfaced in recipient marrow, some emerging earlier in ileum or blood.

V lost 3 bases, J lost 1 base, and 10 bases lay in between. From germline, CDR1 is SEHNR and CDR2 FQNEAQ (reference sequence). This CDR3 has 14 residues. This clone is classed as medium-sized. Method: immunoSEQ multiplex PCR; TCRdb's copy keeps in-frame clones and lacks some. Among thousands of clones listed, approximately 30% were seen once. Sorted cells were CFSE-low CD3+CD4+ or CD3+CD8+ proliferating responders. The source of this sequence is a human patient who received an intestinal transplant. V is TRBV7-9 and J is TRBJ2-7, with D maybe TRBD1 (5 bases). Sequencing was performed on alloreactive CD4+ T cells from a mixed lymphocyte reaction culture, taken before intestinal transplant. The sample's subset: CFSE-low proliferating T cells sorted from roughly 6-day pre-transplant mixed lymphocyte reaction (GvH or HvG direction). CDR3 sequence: CASSLNRFSYEQYF. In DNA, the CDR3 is TGTGCCAGCAGCTTGAACAGGTTTTCCTACGAGCAGTACTTC.